This T cell receptor beta chain was captured by sequencing in a study of blood T cell repertoires in COVID-19. Per the study methods: Estimated nucleated cell counts came from reference gene primer amplification. Data came from immunoSEQ multiplex PCR; TCRdb stores just in-frame clones and leaves some out. Clone size and V and J calls were adopted from that table, with D and trimming inferred from the DNA. The data hold under 100,000 clones, with almost 85% observed a single time. The CDR3 contains 12 residues. V was trimmed by 8 bases and J by 7 bases, leaving 12 bases between them. The sequence derives from a man aged 60-69 years with acute or convalescent COVID-19. The rearrangement uses TRBV12-3 or TRBV12-4 and TRBJ1-3; unclear D gene. The sample was peripheral blood. The CDR3 nucleotides read TGTGCCAGCCTCCTGTCGGGGAACACCATATATTTT. Translated: CASLLSGNTIYF.